This T cell receptor (beta chain) was sequenced in a study of early T cells in non-severe SARS-CoV-2 infection. The wider study: From unsorted whole blood, bulk RNA was sequenced, and the chains remained unpaired.

This clonotype was picked up many times. Antigen: not known. Overall study findings and caveats: Lookups in VDJdb leaned toward anti-spike CD8 responses and missed private and CD4 specificities.

The length of the CDR3 is 16 residues. Per germline, CDR1 LGHDT and CDR2 YNNKEL (reference sequence). V was trimmed by 4 bases and J by 0 bases, leaving 12 bases between them. Individual cDNA molecules each received unique molecular identifiers attached to them. TCRdb itself ran the 5' RACE reads through MiXCR, one entry per CDR3 protein. The sample holds approximately 84,000 distinct CDR3 sequences, about 12% seen once. The sequenced sample was whole blood. This TCR was sampled from an adult who was a healthcare worker with PCR-confirmed SARS-CoV-2 infection or an uninfected control (not recorded which). The chain employs TRBV3-1 and TRBJ2-2; maybe TRBD2 (7 bases). For the CDR3, the DNA is TGTGCCAGCAGCCTTCGGGGGGCTGCGAACACCGGGGAGCTGTTTTTT. This translates into CASSLRGAANTGELFF.